This T cell receptor beta chain was recovered during a study of CD8+ T cells in alopecia areata. For the study at large: Tofacitinib administration persisted for 6 to 18 months, succeeded by 6 months off drug. Study-wide results and caveats: The study found TCR sharing across patients less clear than in mice, possibly for HLA reasons.

Isolated RNA was reverse transcribed into cDNA used as the sequencing template. Generated by immunoSEQ multiplex PCR, the TCRdb table keeps only in-frame clones and is missing some. Of 150,000 to 200,000 clones in the sample, approximately 62% were seen once. To note about this clone: Its antigen is not known.

CDR1 LGHNA and CDR2 YSLEER come from the germline V gene. The CDR3 totals 14 residues. Trimming pared 0 bases from V and 8 bases from J, leaving 14 bases between. The chain combines TRBV4-3 with TRBJ2-7; no reliable D call. The receptor was derived from a human donor with alopecia areata. The sample was CD4+ T cells sorted from blood, taken at week 0. The CDR3 here is CASSQDRVAEKQYF. The CDR3 DNA is TGCGCCAGCAGCCAAGATCGTGTCGCCGAAAAGCAGTACTTC.